The TCR beta chain under discussion was sequenced for a study of OX40 agonist ivuxolimab in advanced cancers. Sequenced by immunoSEQ multiplex PCR; TCRdb stores in-frame clones only, minus some. The data contain about 70,000 clones, more than 75% of them singletons. Germline V gene sequence: CDR1 GTSNPN, CDR2 SVGIG (reference sequence). Trimming left V 1 base short and J 6 bases short, with 6 bases between. The CDR3 has 12 residues. The V call is TRBV30, the J call TRBJ2-2, with D unclear. Sequenced here: CD4+ or CD8+ T cells sorted from blood, sampled in a trial of the OX40 agonist ivuxolimab. The clonotype comes from an adult with an advanced solid tumor such as melanoma, head and neck, liver or kidney cancer. The CDR3 region has the DNA TGTGCCTGGAGTGAACGACCCGGGGAGCTGTTTTTT. This encodes CAWSERPGELFF.